Listed below are T cell receptor beta chains from one sample, sequenced in a study of shared clonotypes between healthy human individuals. TCRdb's table, derived via immunoSEQ multiplex PCR, lists solely in-frame clones and lacks some. The data contain some 2.1 million clones, 90% to 95% of them singletons. The sequenced sample consisted of naive CD4+ T cells sorted from blood. These receptors were collected from a man in his late teens or twenties in good health. Both conserved end residues are trimmed from each CDR3.

>TRBJ1-2|TRBV27
ATYSVISGYGYT
>TRBJ1-5|TRBV4-2
ASSQEVNQPQH
>TRBJ2-1|TRBV5-1
ASSLVAGRGRGRNEQF
>TRBJ1-1|TRBV5-6
ASSGGGTEAF
>TRBJ2-1|TRBV29-1
SATVNSYNEQF
>TRBJ2-7|TRBV7-2
ASSFSGTDSYEQY
>TRBJ2-2|TRBV7-9
ASSSGQVGTGELF
>TRBJ2-3|TRBV28
ASSPRRDTDTQY
>TRBJ2-2|TRBV19
AGTAGNTGELF
>TRBJ2-7|TRBV27
ASSSNMPPLEQY
>TRBJ1-2|TRBV30
AWTRDRNSYGYT
>TRBJ1-1|TRBV29-1
SVDSFRGTTEAF
>TRBJ2-7|TRBV7-2
ASSLVYTSYEQY
>TRBJ2-7|TRBV27
ASSPYRDRSYEQY
>TRBJ2-3|TRBV10-1
ASSESSGRATDTQY
>TRBJ1-2|TRBV19
ASSTGTGGYGYT
>TRBJ2-5|TRBV5-4
ASSLGLAGLETQY
>TRBJ1-4|TRBV6-4
ATTTLVRTSNEKLF
>TRBJ1-1|TRBV5-1
ASSYRDTLNTEAF
>TRBJ2-1|TRBV6-5
ASSYRGSSEQF
>TRBJ1-1|TRBV9
ASSINRAGTEAF
>TRBJ2-1|TRBV6-5
ASTKERGSYNEQF
>TRBJ1-2|TRBV25-1
ASSGTGGAIYGYT
>TRBJ2-1|TRBV7-9
ASSPGSGGLPYNEQF
>TRBJ2-7|TRBV7-8
ASSQGQVGSSYEQY
>TRBJ2-5|TRBV6-5
ASRIRPQGETQY
>TRBJ1-2|TRBV7-9
ASGGSGTNGYT
>TRBJ1-5|TRBV11-2
ASSAGGWVDSNQPQH
>TRBJ1-4|TRBV2
ASRGTGRAEKLF
>TRBJ2-7|TRBV9
ASSVAATSGGNEQY
>TRBJ2-7|TRBV9
ASSVEGEGSYEQY
>TRBJ2-3|TRBV4-3
ASSQEGSPPTDTQY
>TRBJ2-1|TRBV10-3
AISALDNEQF
>TRBJ1-3|TRBV18
ASSPQYEPVSGNTIY
>TRBJ2-5|TRBV7-6
ASSLEVETQY
>TRBJ2-5|TRBV4-1
ASSPGYGTIQETQY
>TRBJ2-7|TRBV5-1
ASSIAGVTYEQY
>TRBJ1-3|TRBV28
ASRTAGNTIY
>TRBJ1-3|TRBV25-1
ASSDARDSGNTIY
>TRBJ1-6|TRBV6-6
AVREDRNSPLH
>TRBJ1-5|TRBV5-1
ASSLWASDSNQPQH
>TRBJ1-1|TRBV6-6
AIFLGTGVGNTEAF
>TRBJ2-2|TRBV21-1
ASSKQGGTGELF
>TRBJ2-7|TRBV7-2
ASSLKAPTPVFLYEQY
>TRBJ2-7|TRBV5-1
ASSPLTVSSYEQY